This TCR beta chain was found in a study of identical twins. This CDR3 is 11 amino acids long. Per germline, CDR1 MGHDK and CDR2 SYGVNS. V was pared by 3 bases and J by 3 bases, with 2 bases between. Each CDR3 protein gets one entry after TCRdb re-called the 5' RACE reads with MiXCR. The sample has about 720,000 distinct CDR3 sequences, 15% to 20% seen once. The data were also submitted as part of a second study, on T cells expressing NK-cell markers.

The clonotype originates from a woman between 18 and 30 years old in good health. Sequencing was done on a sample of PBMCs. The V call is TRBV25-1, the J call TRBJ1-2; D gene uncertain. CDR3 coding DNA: TGTGCCAGCAGTGAGTACTATGGCTACACCTTC. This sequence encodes CASSEYYGYTF.